The sequence of this T cell receptor (beta chain) was determined in a study of cytomegalovirus exposure and HLA in healthy donors. Study context: Earlier findings included 90 million to 120 million unique TCR beta sequences obtained from about 170 million T cells.

Study outcomes and limitations: Roughly even sequencing depth across donors was the assumption behind the presence/absence analyses. Follow-up analysis found HLA locus-dependent TCR association rates, highest for DRB1 and lowest for HLA-C.

In regard to this clone: Its antigen remains unidentified.

CDR3 length: 19 residues. The trim removed 2 bases at V and 0 bases at J, leaving 10 bases unmatched. CDR1 and CDR2 from the germline V gene are WSHSY and SAAADI. The primer mix had 60 Vbeta and 13 Jbeta primers. The repertoire was sequenced with immunoSEQ multiplex PCR; TCRdb's copy has only in-frame clones and lacks some. The record lists some 72,000 clones, of which the ten most abundant hold about 5%. The sample taken for sequencing was PBMCs. The V and J genes are TRBV10-2 and TRBJ2-3; 11 positions match TRBD2. The TCR originated in a middle-aged man in good health and CMV-seronegative. As DNA, the CDR3 is TGCGCCAGCAGTGAGACCTTTAGCGGGAGGGTACAAAGCACAGATACGCAGTATTTT. This encodes CASSETFSGRVQSTDTQYF.